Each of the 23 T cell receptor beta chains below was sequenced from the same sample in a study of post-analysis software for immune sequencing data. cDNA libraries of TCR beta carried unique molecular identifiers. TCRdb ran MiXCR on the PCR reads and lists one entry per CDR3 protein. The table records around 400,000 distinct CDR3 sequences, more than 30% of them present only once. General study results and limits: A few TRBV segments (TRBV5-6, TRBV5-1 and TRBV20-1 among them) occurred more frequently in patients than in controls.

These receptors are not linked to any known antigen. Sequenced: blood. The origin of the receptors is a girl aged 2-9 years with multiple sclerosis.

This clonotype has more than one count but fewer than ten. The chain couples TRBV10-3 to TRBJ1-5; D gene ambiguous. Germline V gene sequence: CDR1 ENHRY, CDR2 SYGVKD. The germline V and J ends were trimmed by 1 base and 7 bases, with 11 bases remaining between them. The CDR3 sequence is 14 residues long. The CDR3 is CAISELESGQPQHF. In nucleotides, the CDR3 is TGTGCCATCAGTGAGTTGGAGTCTGGGCAGCCCCAGCATTTT.

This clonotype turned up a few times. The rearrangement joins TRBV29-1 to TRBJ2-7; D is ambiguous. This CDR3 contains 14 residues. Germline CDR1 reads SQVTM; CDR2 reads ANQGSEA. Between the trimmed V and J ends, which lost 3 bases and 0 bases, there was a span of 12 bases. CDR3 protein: CSVDRSPSSYEQYF. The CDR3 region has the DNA TGCAGCGTTGATCGGAGCCCCAGCTCCTACGAGCAGTACTTC.

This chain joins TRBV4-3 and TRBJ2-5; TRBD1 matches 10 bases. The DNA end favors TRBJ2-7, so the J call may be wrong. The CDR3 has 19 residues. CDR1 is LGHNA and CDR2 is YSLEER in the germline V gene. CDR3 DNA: TGCGCCAGCAGCCAAGATGCGGCGGAAGGGACAGGGGAGGTCTACGAGCAGTACTTC. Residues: CASSQDAAEGTGEVYEQYF.

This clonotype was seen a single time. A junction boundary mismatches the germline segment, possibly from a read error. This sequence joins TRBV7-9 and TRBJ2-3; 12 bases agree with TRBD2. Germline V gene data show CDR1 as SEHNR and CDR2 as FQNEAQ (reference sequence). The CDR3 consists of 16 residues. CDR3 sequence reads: CASSDRLAGGRDTRYF. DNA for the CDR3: TGTGCCAGCAGCGACCGCCTAGCGGGGGGGCGTGATACGCGGTATTTT.

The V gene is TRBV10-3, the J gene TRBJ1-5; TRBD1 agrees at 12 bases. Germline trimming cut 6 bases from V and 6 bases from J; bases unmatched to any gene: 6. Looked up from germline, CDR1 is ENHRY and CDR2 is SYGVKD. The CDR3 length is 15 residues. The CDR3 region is CAISLGQGASQPQHF. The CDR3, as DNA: TGTGCCATCAGCTTGGGACAGGGGGCGAGTCAGCCCCAGCATTTT.

The CDR3: CASSLGASSSEAFF. The CDR3 nucleotides are TGTGCCAGCAGTTTAGGGGCCAGCTCTTCTGAAGCTTTCTTT. The chain carries TRBV12-3 or TRBV12-4 and TRBJ1-1; D not resolved. This CDR3 spans 14 amino acids. Trimming shortened V by 1 base and J by 6 bases, and 12 bases separated the two germline ends.

The DNA of the CDR3 is TGTGCCAGCAGCACCCGGGACAGTCCTAATGAAAAACTGTTTTTT. Its protein is CASSTRDSPNEKLFF. This chain uses TRBV6-5 with TRBJ1-4; the match to TRBD1 covers 7 bases. CDR3 size: 15 residues. Germline V gene lookup returns CDR1 MNHEY and CDR2 SVGAGI. Trimming cost V 6 bases and J 3 bases; bases outside gene matches: 7.

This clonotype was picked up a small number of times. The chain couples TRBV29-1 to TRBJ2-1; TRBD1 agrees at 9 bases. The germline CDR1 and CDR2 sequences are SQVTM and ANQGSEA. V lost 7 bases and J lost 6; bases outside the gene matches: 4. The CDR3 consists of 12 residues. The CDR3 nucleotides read TGCAGCGGGGACAGGGTTGGCAATGAGCAGTTCTTC. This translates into CSGDRVGNEQFF.

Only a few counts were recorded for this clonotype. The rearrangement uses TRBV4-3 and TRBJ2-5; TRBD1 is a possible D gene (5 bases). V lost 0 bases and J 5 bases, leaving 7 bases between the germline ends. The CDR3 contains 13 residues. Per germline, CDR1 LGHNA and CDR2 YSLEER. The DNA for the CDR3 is TGCGCCAGCAGCCAAGAAGGGGCGGAGACCCAGTACTTC. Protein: CASSQEGAETQYF.

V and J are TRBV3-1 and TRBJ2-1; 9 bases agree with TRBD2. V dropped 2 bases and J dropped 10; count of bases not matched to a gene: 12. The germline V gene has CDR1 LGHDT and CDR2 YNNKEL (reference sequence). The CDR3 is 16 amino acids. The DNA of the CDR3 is TGTGCCAGCAGCCAATTGCCTGGCGGGGGGGCAGGGGAGCAGTTCTTC. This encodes CASSQLPGGGAGEQFF.

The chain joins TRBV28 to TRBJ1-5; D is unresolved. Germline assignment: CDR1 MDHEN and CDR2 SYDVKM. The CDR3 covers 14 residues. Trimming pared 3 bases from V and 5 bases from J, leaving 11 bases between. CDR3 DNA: TGTGCCAGCAGTTTGATGGCCAGTTATCAGCCCCAGCATTTT. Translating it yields CASSLMASYQPQHF. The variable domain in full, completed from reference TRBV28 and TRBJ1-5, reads DVKVTQSSRYLVKRTGEKVFLECVQDMDHENMFWYRQDPGLGLRLIYFSYDVKMKEKGDIPEGYSVSREKKERFSLILESASTNQTSMYLCASSLMASYQPQHFGDGTRLSIL.

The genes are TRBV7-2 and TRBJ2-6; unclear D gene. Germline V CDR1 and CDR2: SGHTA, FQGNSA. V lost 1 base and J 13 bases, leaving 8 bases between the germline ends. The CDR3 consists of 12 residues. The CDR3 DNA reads TGTGCCAGCAGCTTAGGTCTCAGGGTCCTGACTTTC. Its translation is CASSLGLRVLTF.

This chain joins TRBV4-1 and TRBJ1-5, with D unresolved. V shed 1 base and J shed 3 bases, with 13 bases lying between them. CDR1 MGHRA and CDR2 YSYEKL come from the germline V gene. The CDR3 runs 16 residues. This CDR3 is CASSQGVSRTNQPQHF. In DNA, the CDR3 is TGCGCCAGCAGCCAAGGGGTATCCAGGACCAATCAGCCCCAGCATTTT.

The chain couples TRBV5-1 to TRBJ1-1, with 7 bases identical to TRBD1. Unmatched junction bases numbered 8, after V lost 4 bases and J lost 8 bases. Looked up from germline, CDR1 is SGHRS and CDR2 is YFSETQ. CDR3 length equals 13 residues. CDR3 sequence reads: CASSATTGREAFF. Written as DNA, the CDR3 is TGCGCCAGCAGCGCCACGACAGGGCGGGAAGCTTTCTTT.

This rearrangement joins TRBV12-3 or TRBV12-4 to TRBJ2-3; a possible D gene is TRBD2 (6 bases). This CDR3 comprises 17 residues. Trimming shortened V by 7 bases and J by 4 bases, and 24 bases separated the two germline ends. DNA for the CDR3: TGTGCCAGCATCCTAAGGGCGGGGAGCGTGCGCGCAGATACGCAGTATTTT. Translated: CASILRAGSVRADTQYF.

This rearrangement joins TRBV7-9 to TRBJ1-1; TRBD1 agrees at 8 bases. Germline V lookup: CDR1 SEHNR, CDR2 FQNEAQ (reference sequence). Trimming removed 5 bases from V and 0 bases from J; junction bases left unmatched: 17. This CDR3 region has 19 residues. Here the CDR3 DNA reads TGTGCCAGCAGCCGTACAGGGGGGTCTGGGGGTACCATGAACACTGAAGCTTTCTTT. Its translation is CASSRTGGSGGTMNTEAFF.

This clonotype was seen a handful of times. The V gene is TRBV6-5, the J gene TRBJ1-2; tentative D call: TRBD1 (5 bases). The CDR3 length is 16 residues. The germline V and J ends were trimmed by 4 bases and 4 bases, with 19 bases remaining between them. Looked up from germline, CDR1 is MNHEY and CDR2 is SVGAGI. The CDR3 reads CASSSSGWDRIYGYTF. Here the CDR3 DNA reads TGTGCCAGCAGTTCGTCAGGCTGGGACCGCATCTATGGCTACACCTTC.

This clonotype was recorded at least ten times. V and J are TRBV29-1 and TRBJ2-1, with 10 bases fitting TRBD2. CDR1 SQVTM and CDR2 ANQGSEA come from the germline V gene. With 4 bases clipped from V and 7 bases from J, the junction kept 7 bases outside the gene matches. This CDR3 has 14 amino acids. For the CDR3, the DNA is TGCAGCGTTGGAGAGCGGGAGGGCAAAAATGAGCAGTTCTTC. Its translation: CSVGEREGKNEQFF.

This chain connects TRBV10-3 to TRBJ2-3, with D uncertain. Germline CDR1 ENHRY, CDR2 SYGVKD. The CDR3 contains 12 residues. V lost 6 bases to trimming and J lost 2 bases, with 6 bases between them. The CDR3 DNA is TGTGCCATCAGGAACAACACAGATACGCAGTATTTT. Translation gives CAIRNNTDTQYF.

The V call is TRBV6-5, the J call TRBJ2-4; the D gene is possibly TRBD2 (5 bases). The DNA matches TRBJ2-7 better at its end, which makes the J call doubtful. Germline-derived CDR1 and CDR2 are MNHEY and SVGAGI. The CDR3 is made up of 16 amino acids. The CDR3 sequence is CASSTSHEGQTREQYF. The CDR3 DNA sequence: TGTGCCAGCAGTACATCCCATGAGGGCCAGACGCGCGAGCAGTACTTC.

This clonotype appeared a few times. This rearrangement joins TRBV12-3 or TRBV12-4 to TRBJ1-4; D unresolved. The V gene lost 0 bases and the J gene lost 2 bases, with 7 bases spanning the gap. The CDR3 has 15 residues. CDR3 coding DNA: TGTGCCAGCAGTTTAGCGATACGGACTAATGAAAAACTGTTTTTT. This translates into CASSLAIRTNEKLFF.

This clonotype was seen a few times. Written as DNA, the CDR3 is TGTGCCAGCAGCTTAGCGCATCTGGCCCATCAAGAGACCCAGTACTTC. It encodes CASSLAHLAHQETQYF. This chain uses TRBV7-9 with TRBJ2-5; no clear D. The CDR3 is 16 amino acids. Between the trimmed V and J ends, which lost 0 bases and 2 bases, there was a span of 13 bases. Germline assignment: CDR1 SEHNR and CDR2 FQNEAQ (reference sequence).

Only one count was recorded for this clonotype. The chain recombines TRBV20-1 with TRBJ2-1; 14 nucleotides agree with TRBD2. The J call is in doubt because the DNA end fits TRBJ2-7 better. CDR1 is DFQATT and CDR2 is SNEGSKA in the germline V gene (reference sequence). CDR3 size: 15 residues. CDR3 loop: CSAAGTSGGFNEQYF. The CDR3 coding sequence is TGCAGTGCTGCCGGGACTAGCGGGGGATTCAATGAGCAGTACTTC.